The clone carrying this T cell receptor (beta chain) occurred once. Antigen unknown. The CDR3 loop spans 15 amino acids. V lost 0 bases, J lost 5 bases, and 12 bases lay in between. CDR1 is SGHRS, CDR2 YFSETQ, per germline. The data were obtained in a study of radiotherapy plus CTLA-4 blockade in lung cancer. General observations from the study: Subsequent to radiotherapy plus ipilimumab, tumor-derived TCR clones underwent expansion in blood.

Those with chemo-refractory metastatic non-small-cell lung cancer were treated with focal radiation combined with CTLA-4 blockade using ipilimumab. TCRdb's copy holds only in-frame clones and misses some; the assay was immunoSEQ multiplex PCR. The table lists about 51,000 clones, roughly 80% of them singletons. This clonotype originated in a human donor with non-small cell lung cancer who had a complete response to radiotherapy plus ipilimumab. The sample here was peripheral blood, taken from a patient treated with radiotherapy plus ipilimumab. This rearrangement joins TRBV5-1 to TRBJ1-5, with D hard to call. The CDR3 spells CASSLGAPGYQPQHF. The CDR3 coding sequence is TGCGCCAGCAGCTTGGGTGCCCCAGGATATCAGCCCCAGCATTTT. The full variable domain, its missing parts supplied by reference TRBV5-1 and TRBJ1-5, is KAGVTQTPRYLIKTRGQQVTLSCSPISGHRSVSWYQQTPGQGLQFLFEYFSETQRNKGNFPGRFSGRQFSNSRSEMNVSTLELGDSALYLCASSLGAPGYQPQHFGDGTRLSIL.